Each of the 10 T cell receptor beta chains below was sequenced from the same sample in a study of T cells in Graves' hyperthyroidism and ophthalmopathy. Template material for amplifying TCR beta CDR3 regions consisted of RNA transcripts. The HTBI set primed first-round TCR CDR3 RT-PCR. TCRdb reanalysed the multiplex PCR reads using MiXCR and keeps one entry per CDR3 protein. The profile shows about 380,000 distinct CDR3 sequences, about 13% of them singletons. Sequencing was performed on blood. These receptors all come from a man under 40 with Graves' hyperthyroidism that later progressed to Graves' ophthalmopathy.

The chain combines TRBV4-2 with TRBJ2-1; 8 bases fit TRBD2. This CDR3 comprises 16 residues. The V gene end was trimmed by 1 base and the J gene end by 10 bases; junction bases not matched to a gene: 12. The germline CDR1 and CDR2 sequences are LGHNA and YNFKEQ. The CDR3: CASSQAGIAGKYEQFF. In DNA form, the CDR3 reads TGTGCCAGCAGCCAAGCCGGGATAGCGGGGAAGTACGAGCAGTTCTTC.

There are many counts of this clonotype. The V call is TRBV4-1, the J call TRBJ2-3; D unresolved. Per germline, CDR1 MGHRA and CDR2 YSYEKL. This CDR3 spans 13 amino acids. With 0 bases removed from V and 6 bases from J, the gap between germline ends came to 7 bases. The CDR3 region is CASSQDWADTQYF. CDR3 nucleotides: TGCGCCAGCAGCCAAGACTGGGCGGATACGCAGTATTTT.

CDR3 residues: CASSHSWGGGPYEQYF. CDR3 DNA: TGTGCCAGCTCACACTCCTGGGGGGGGGGCCCCTACGAGCAGTACTTC. The rearrangement joins TRBV18 to TRBJ2-7; perhaps TRBD2 as D (7 bases). CDR3 size: 16 residues. Looked up from germline, CDR1 is KGHSH and CDR2 is LQKENI. The germline V and J ends were trimmed by 4 bases and 2 bases, with 18 bases remaining between them.

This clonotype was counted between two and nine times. In DNA form, the CDR3 reads TGTGCCAGCAGTTACTCGCGGGACAGGGCTACAAAACTGTTTTTT. Amino acid sequence: CASSYSRDRATKLFF. The genes are TRBV6-6 and TRBJ1-4; the match to TRBD1 covers 9 bases. Germline V gene sequence: CDR1 MNHNY, CDR2 SVGAGI (reference sequence). The trim removed 0 bases at V and 10 bases at J, leaving 6 bases unmatched. This CDR3 is built from 15 residues.

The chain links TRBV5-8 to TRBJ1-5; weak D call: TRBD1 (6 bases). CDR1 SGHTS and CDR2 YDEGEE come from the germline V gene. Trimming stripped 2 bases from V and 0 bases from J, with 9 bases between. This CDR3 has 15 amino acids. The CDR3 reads CASSFGTFSNQPQHF. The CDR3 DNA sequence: TGTGCCAGCAGCTTTGGGACATTTAGCAATCAGCCCCAGCATTTT.

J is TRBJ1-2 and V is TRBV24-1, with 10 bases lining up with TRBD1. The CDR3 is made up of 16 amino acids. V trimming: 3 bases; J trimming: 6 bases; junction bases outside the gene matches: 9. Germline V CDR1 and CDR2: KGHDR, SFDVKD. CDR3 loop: CATSDPSGQGENGYTF. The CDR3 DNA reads TGTGCCACCAGTGATCCGTCTGGACAGGGGGAAAATGGCTACACCTTC.

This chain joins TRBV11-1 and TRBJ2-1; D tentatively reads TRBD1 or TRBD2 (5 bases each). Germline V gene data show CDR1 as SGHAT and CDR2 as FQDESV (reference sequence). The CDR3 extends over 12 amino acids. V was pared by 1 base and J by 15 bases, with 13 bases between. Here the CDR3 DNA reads TGTGCCAGCAGCTTAGTCGGGGCCGTCCCGTTCTTC. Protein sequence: CASSLVGAVPFF. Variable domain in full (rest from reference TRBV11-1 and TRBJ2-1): EAEVAQSPRYKITEKSQAVAFWCDPISGHATLYWYRQILGQGPELLVQFQDESVVDDSQLPKDRFSAERLKGVDSTLKIQPAELGDSAMYLCASSLVGAVPFFGPGTRLTVL.

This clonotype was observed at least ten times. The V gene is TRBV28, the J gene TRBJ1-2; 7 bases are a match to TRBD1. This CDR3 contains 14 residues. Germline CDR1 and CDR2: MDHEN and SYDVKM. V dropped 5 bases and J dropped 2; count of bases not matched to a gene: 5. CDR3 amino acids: CASSEGARNYGYTF. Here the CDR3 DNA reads TGTGCCAGCAGTGAGGGGGCCCGAAACTATGGCTACACCTTC.

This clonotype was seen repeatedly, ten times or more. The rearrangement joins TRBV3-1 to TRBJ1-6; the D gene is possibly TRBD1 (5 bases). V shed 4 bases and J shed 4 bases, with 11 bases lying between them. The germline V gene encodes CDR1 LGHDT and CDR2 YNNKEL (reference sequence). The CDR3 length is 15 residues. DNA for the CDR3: TGTGCCAGCAGCCCCGGGGGACGGTATAATTCACCCCTCCACTTT. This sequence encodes CASSPGGRYNSPLHF. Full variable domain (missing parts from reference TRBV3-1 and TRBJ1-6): DTAVSQTPKYLVTQMGNDKSIKCEQNLGHDTMYWYKQDSKKFLKIMFSYNNKELIINETVPNRFSPKSPDKAHLNLHINSLELGDSAVYFCASSPGGRYNSPLHFGNGTRLTVT.

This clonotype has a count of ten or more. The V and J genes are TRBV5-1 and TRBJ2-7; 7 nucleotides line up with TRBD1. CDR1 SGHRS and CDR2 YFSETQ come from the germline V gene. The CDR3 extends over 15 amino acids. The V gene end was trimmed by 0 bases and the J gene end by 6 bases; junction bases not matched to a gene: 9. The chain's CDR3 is CASSLGDSLILEQYF. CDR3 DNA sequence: TGCGCCAGCAGCTTGGGGGACAGCCTTATACTCGAGCAGTACTTC.